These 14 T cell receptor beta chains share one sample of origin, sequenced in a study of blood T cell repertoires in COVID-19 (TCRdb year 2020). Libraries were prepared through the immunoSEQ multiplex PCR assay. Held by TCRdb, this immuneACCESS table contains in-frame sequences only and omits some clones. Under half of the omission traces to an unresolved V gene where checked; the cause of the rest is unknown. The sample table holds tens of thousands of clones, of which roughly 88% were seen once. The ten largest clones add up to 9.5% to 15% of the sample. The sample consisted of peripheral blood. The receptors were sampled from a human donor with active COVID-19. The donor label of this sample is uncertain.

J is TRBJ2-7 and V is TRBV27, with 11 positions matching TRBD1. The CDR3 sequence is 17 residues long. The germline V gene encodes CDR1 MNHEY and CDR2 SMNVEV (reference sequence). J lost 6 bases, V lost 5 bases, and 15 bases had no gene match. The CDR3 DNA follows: TGTGCCAGCAGTATCCGGACAGGGGGCGCAGGGTTTTTCGAGCAGTACTTC. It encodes CASSIRTGGAGFFEQYF.

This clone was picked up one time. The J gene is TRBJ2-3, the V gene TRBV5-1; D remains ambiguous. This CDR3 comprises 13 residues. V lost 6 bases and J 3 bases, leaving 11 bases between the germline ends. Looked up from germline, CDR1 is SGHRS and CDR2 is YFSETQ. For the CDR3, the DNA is TGCGCCAGCATGGTTTCAGGAACAGATACGCAGTATTTT. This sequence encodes CASMVSGTDTQYF.

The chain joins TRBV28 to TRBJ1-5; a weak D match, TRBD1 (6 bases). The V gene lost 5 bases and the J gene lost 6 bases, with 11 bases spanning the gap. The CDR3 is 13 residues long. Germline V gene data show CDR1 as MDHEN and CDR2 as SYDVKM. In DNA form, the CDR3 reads TGTGCCAGCAGTCCACTGGGGGCTCAGCCCCAGCATTTT. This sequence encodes CASSPLGAQPQHF.

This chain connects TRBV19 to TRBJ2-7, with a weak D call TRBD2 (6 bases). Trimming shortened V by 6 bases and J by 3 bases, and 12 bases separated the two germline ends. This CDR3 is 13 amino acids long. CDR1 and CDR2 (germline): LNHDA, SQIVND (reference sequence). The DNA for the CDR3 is TGTGCCAGTAGCCCGGGACTGGTCTACGAGCAGTACTTC. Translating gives CASSPGLVYEQYF.

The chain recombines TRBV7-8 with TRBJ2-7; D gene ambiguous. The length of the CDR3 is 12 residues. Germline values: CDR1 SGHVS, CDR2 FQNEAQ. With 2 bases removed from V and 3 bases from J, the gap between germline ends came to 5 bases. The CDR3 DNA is TGTGCCAGCAGCTTATACAGCTACGAGCAGTACTTC. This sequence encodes CASSLYSYEQYF.

CDR3 loop: CASRSMVGTGPYEQYF. The CDR3 DNA reads as TGCGCCAGCAGGTCGATGGTCGGGACAGGACCCTACGAGCAGTACTTC. This sequence joins TRBV5-1 and TRBJ2-7; 8 positions match TRBD1. There are 16 residues in the CDR3. The V gene end was trimmed by 5 bases and the J gene end by 2 bases; junction bases not matched to a gene: 12. Germline values: CDR1 SGHRS, CDR2 YFSETQ.

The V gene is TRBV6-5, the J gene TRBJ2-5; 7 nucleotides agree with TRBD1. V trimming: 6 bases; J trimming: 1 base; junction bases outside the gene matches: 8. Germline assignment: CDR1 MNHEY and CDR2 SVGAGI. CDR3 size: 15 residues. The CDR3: CASRDRTFLQETQYF. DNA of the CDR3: TGTGCCAGCAGGGACAGGACATTTCTCCAAGAGACCCAGTACTTC.

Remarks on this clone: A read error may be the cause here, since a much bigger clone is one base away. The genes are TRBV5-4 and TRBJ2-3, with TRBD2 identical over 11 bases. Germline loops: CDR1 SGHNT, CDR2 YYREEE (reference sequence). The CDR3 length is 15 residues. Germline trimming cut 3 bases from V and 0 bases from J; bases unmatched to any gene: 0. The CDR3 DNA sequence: TGTGCCAGCAGCTGGACTAGCGGGAGCACAGATACGCAGTATTTT. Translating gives CASSWTSGSTDTQYF.

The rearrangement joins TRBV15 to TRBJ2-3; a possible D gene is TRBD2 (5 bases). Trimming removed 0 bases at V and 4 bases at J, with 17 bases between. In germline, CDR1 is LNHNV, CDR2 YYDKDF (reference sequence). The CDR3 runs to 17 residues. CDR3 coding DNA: TGTGCCACCAGCAGAGATCTCGGCCGGGGAAGCGCAGATACGCAGTATTTT. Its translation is CATSRDLGRGSADTQYF.

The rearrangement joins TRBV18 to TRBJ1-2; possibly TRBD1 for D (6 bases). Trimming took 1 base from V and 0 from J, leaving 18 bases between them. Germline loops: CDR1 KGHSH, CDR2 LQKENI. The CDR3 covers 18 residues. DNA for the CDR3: TGTGCCAGCTCACCACTCGCCCAGGGGACAACGTCTAACTATGGCTACACCTTC. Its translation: CASSPLAQGTTSNYGYTF.

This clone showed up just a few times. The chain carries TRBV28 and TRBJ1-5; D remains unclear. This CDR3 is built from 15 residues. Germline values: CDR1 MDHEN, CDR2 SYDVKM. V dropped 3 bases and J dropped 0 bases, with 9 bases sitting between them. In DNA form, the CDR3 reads TGTGCCAGCAGTTTTCGGGGTCTTAGCAATCAGCCCCAGCATTTT. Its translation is CASSFRGLSNQPQHF.

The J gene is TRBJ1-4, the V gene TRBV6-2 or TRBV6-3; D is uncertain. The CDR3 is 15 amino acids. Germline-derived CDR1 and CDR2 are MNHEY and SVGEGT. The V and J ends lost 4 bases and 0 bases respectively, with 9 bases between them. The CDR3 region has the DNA TGTGCCAGCAGTTCTACTCACTCAACTAATGAAAAACTGTTTTTT. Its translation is CASSSTHSTNEKLFF.

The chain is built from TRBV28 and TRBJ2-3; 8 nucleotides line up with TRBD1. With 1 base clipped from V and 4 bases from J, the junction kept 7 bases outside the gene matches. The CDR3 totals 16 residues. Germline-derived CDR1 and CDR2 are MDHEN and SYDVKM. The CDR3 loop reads CASSLLGRGPADTQYF. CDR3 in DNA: TGTGCCAGCAGTTTATTAGGCAGGGGGCCTGCAGATACGCAGTATTTT.

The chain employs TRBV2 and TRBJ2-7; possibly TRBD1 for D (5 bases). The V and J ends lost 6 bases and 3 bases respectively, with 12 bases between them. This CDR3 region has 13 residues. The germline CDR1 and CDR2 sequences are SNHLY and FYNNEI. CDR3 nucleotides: TGTGCCAGCAGGGACACGTTTCACTACGAGCAGTACTTC. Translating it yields CASRDTFHYEQYF.